Listed below are T cell receptor beta chains from one sample, sequenced in a study of blood T cells in healthy people across ages. TCRdb ran MiXCR on the 5' RACE reads and lists one entry per CDR3 protein. The table lists about 640,000 distinct CDR3 sequences, 58% of them singletons. Sequencing was performed on blood. The receptors were sampled from a man in his sixties in good health. The CDR3 runs from the conserved cysteine through the conserved F or W. The order of the fields is J gene, clone size, V gene, D gene, CDR3 DNA, CDR3 protein. The D gene is left open where the match is weak. The size entry is marked missing in some rows and otherwise reads once, few, many or a size class.

j_call: TRBJ2-1; clone_size: .; v_call: TRBV7-9; d_call: .; cdr3_nt: TGTGCCAGCAGCCGATGGCCGGCTGAGCAGTTCTTC; cdr3_aa: CASSRWPAEQFF
j_call: TRBJ2-5; clone_size: few; v_call: TRBV5-1; d_call: .; cdr3_nt: TGCGCCAGCAGCCGCTCTCCAGGGGAGGGCCAAGAGACCCAGTACTTC; cdr3_aa: CASSRSPGEGQETQYF
j_call: TRBJ1-1; clone_size: .; v_call: TRBV2; d_call: .; cdr3_nt: TGTGCCAGCACCGCTGGGGGGGCGACTGAAGCTTTCTTT; cdr3_aa: CASTAGGATEAFF
j_call: TRBJ1-1; clone_size: .; v_call: TRBV11-2; d_call: .; cdr3_nt: TGTGCCAGCAGCTCGATCTCAGGCTCCTACACTGAAGCTTTCTTT; cdr3_aa: CASSSISGSYTEAFF
j_call: TRBJ2-2; clone_size: .; v_call: TRBV10-2; d_call: .; cdr3_nt: TGCGCCAGCAAGGAACAGGGCGGCACCGGGGAGCTGTTTTTT; cdr3_aa: CASKEQGGTGELFF
j_call: TRBJ2-4; clone_size: .; v_call: TRBV27; d_call: .; cdr3_nt: TGTGCCAGCAGTTTTGGGGTTACAGGAAACATTCAGTACTTC; cdr3_aa: CASSFGVTGNIQYF
j_call: TRBJ1-6; clone_size: .; v_call: TRBV27; d_call: TRBD1; cdr3_nt: TGTGCCAGCAGGGGGACAGGAAGTAATTCACCCCTCCACTTT; cdr3_aa: CASRGTGSNSPLHF
j_call: TRBJ2-1; clone_size: .; v_call: TRBV28; d_call: TRBD2; cdr3_nt: TGTGCCAGCAGTTTGGGAGCGGGAGGATGGTACAATGAGCAGTTCTTC; cdr3_aa: CASSLGAGGWYNEQFF
j_call: TRBJ2-4; clone_size: few; v_call: TRBV5-1; d_call: TRBD1; cdr3_nt: TGCGCCAGCAGCCAAGGACAGGTGAACATTCAGTACTTC; cdr3_aa: CASSQGQVNIQYF
j_call: TRBJ2-5; clone_size: few; v_call: TRBV10-3; d_call: TRBD2; cdr3_nt: TGTGCCATCAGGGTCGCGGGGGGATCCCAAGAGACCCAGTACTTC; cdr3_aa: CAIRVAGGSQETQYF
j_call: TRBJ2-7; clone_size: .; v_call: TRBV5-5; d_call: .; cdr3_nt: TGTGCCAGCAGCCCTGGAGGGGCAACCTACGAGCAGTACTTC; cdr3_aa: CASSPGGATYEQYF
j_call: TRBJ2-7; clone_size: .; v_call: TRBV7-2; d_call: TRBD2; cdr3_nt: TGTGCCAGCAGCGCTGACGGGGCTAGCGGGGGGGACCTCCCATACGAGCAGTACTTC; cdr3_aa: CASSADGASGGDLPYEQYF
j_call: TRBJ2-7; clone_size: .; v_call: TRBV3-1; d_call: .; cdr3_nt: TGTGCCAGCAGCCACGGGTCGAGCGGGTCCCACGAGCAGTACTTC; cdr3_aa: CASSHGSSGSHEQYF
j_call: TRBJ2-3; clone_size: .; v_call: TRBV4-2; d_call: TRBD2; cdr3_nt: TGTGCCAGCAGCCAAGCCGCGGTAGCGGGGGATACGCAGTATTTT; cdr3_aa: CASSQAAVAGDTQYF
j_call: TRBJ2-2; clone_size: .; v_call: TRBV3-1; d_call: .; cdr3_nt: TGTGCCAGCAGCCAAGACAGGGTTACAGACACCGGGGAGCTGTTTTTT; cdr3_aa: CASSQDRVTDTGELFF
j_call: TRBJ2-1; clone_size: .; v_call: TRBV9; d_call: TRBD1; cdr3_nt: TGTGCCAGCACCCCAGGGGGTAGGAGCTCCTACAATGAGCAGTTCTTC; cdr3_aa: CASTPGGRSSYNEQFF
j_call: TRBJ2-1; clone_size: .; v_call: TRBV6-5; d_call: .; cdr3_nt: TGTGCCAGCAGTTTCTCAGCGGTTGGGGCCAATGAGCAGTTCTTC; cdr3_aa: CASSFSAVGANEQFF
j_call: TRBJ2-7; clone_size: few; v_call: TRBV11-3; d_call: TRBD2; cdr3_nt: TGTGCCAGCAGCTTAGGGACTAGCGGGGGCCACGAGCAGTACTTC; cdr3_aa: CASSLGTSGGHEQYF
j_call: TRBJ2-3; clone_size: few; v_call: TRBV12-3/TRBV12-4; d_call: TRBD2; cdr3_nt: TGTGCCAGCAGTGTCGGGGGGAGCGGAGATACGCAGTATTTT; cdr3_aa: CASSVGGSGDTQYF
j_call: TRBJ2-1; clone_size: .; v_call: TRBV20-1; d_call: .; cdr3_nt: TGCAGTGCTCCACGGACAGGAGGGGGGTCGTACAATGAGCAGTTCTTC; cdr3_aa: CSAPRTGGGSYNEQFF
j_call: TRBJ2-7; clone_size: few; v_call: TRBV2; d_call: .; cdr3_nt: TGTGCCAGCAGTCAGATGGGAGAGCAGTACTTC; cdr3_aa: CASSQMGEQYF
j_call: TRBJ2-1; clone_size: .; v_call: TRBV25-1; d_call: .; cdr3_nt: TGTGCCAGCAGTGACGCGTTGGGGCAGTTCTTC; cdr3_aa: CASSDALGQFF
j_call: TRBJ2-5; clone_size: .; v_call: TRBV4-2; d_call: .; cdr3_nt: TGTGCCAGCAGCCAAGAATCTGGGTCGTTTTTGGCCCAGTACTTC; cdr3_aa: CASSQESGSFLAQYF